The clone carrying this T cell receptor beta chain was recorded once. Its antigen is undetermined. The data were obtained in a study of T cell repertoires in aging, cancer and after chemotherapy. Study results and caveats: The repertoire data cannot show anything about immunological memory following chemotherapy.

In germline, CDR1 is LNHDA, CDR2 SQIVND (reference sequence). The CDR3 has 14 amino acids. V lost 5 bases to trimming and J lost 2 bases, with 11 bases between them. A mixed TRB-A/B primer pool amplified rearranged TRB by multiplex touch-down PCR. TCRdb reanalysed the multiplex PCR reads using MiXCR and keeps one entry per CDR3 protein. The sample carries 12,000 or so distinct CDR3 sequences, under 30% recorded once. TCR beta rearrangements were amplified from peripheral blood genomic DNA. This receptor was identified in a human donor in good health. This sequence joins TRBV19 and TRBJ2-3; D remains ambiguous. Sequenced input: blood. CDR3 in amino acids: CASSPPGTTDTQYF. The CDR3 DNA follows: TGTGCCAGTAGTCCGCCCGGAACCACAGATACGCAGTATTTT.